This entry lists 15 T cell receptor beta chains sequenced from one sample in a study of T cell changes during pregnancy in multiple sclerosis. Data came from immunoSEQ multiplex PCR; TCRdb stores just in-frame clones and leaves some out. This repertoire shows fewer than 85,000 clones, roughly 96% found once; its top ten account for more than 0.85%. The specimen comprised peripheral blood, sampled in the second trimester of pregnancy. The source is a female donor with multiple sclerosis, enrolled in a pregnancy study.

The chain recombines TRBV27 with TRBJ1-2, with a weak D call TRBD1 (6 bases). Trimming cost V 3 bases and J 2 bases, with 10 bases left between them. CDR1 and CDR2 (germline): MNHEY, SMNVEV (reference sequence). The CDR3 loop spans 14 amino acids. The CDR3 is CASSFSQGNYGYTF. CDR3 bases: TGTGCCAGCAGTTTTAGTCAGGGGAACTATGGCTACACCTTC.

The CDR3 is CASRGLTGKAPYEQYF. CDR3 DNA: TGTGCCAGCAGGGGATTGACAGGGAAGGCGCCCTACGAGCAGTACTTC. The chain recombines TRBV6-6 with TRBJ2-7, with 7 bases matching TRBD1. The germline gives CDR1 MNHNY, CDR2 SVGAGI (reference sequence). V was pared by 6 bases and J by 2 bases, with 13 bases of the junction left unmatched. The CDR3 has 16 residues.

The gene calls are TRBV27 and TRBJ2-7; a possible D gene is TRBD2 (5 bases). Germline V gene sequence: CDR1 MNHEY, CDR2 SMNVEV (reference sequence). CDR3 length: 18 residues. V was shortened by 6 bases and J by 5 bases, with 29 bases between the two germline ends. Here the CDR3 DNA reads TGTGCCAGCAGGCACTCAACTAATAAGGACTTACGGGCGAACGAGCAGTACTTC. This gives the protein CASRHSTNKDLRANEQYF.

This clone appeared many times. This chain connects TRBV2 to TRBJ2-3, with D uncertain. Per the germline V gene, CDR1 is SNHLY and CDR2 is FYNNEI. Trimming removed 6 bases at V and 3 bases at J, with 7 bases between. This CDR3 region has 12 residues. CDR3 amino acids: CASRAGTDTQYF. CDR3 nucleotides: TGTGCCAGCAGGGCCGGGACAGATACGCAGTATTTT.

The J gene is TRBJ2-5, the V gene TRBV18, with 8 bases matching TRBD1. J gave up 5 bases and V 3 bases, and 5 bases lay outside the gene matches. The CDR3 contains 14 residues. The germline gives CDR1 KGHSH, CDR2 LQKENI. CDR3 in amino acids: CASSPNRGSETQYF. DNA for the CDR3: TGTGCCAGCTCACCTAACAGGGGGTCGGAGACCCAGTACTTC.

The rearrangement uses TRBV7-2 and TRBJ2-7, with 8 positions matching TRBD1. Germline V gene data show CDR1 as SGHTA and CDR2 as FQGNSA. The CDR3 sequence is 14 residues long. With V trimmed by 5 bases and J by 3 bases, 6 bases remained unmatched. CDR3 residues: CASSMRQGYYEQYF. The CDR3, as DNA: TGTGCCAGCAGCATGCGACAGGGGTACTACGAGCAGTACTTC.

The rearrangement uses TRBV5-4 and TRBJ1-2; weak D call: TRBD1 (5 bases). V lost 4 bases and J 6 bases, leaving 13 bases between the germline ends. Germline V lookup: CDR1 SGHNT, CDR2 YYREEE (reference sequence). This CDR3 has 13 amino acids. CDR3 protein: CASSNTPRDGYTF. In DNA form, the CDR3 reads TGTGCCAGCAGCAACACACCCAGGGATGGCTACACCTTC.

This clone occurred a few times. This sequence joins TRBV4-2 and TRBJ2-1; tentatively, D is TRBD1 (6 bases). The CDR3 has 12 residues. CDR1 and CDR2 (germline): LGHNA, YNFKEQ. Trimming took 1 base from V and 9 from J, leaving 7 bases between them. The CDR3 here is CASSQVGGEQFF. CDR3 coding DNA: TGTGCCAGCAGCCAAGTAGGGGGTGAGCAGTTCTTC.

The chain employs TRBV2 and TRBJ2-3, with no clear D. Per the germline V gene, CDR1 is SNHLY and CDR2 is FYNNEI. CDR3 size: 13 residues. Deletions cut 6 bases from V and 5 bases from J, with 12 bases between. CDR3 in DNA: TGTGCCAGCAGCCCCCCCCTAGTAGATACGCAGTATTTT. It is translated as CASSPPLVDTQYF.

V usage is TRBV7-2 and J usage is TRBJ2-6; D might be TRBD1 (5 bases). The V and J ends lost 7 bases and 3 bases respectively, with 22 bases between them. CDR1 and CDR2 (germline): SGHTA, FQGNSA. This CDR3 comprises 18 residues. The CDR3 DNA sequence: TGTGCCAGCACCACACCCAGGCAGGGTGGCTTTGGGGCCAACGTCCTGACTTTC. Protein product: CASTTPRQGGFGANVLTF.

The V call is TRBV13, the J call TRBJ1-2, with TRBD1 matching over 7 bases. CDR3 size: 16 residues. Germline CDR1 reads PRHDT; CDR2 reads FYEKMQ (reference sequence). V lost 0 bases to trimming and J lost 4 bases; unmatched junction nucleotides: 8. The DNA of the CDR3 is TGTGCCAGCAGCTTAGGCAGGACAGGTGCTCCCTATGGCTACACCTTC. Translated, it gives CASSLGRTGAPYGYTF. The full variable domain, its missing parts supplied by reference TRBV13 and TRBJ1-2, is AAGVIQSPRHLIKEKRETATLKCYPIPRHDTVYWYQQGPGQDPQFLISFYEKMQSDKGSIPDRFSAQQFSDYHSELNMSSLELGDSALYFCASSLGRTGAPYGYTFGSGTRLTVV.

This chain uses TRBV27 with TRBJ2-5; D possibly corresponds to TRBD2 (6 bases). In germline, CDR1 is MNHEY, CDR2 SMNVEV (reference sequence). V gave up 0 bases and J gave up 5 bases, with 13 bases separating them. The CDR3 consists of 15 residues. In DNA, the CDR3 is TGTGCCAGCAGTTTATCTCTGGCAGGGAGGGAGACCCAGTACTTC. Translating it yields CASSLSLAGRETQYF.

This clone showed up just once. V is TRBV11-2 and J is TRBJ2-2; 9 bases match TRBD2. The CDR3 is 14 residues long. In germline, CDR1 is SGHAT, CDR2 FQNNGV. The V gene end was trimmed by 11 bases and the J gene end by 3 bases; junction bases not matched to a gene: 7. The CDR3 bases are TGTGCCTCTGCCACTAGCGGGTACACCGGGGAGCTGTTTTTT. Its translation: CASATSGYTGELFF.

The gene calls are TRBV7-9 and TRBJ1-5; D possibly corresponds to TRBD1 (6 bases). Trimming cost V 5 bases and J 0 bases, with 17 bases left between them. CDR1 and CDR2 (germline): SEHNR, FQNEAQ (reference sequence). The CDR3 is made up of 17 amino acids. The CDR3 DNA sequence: TGTGCCAGCAGCGAGGGGGGGACTGTCGATAGCAATCAGCCCCAGCATTTT. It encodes CASSEGGTVDSNQPQHF.

DNA for the CDR3: TGTGCCAGCCCTCCCCCGGGACAGGGGGCAGGGGAGCAGTACTTC. Translating gives CASPPPGQGAGEQYF. This chain links TRBV28 with TRBJ2-7, with 12 nucleotides matching TRBD1. The trim removed 8 bases at V and 7 bases at J, leaving 12 bases unmatched. Germline CDR1 and CDR2: MDHEN and SYDVKM. The CDR3 loop spans 15 amino acids.